These T cell receptor beta chains were read from a single sample in a study of resident and recirculating memory T cells in vitiligo. TCRdb's table, derived via immunoSEQ multiplex PCR, lists solely in-frame clones and lacks some. The repertoire holds roughly 76,000 clones, with approximately 90% as singletons. Sequencing input: blood. The receptors come from a male donor with vitiligo. Both conserved end residues are part of each CDR3. The D gene is left open where the match is weak. Clone size is stated in some rows and not others, as once, few, many or a class when expanded.

V gene	D gene	J gene	clone size	CDR3 protein	CDR3 DNA
TRBV5-1	NA	TRBJ1-2	NA	CASSEGAGAVGYTF	TGCGCCAGCAGCGAAGGGGCAGGCGCGGTGGGCTACACCTTC
TRBV13	TRBD2	TRBJ2-4	NA	CASSRRPGLAGRQNIQYF	TGTGCCAGCAGCCGACGACCGGGACTAGCGGGCCGGCAAAACATTCAGTACTTC
TRBV7-9	NA	TRBJ2-3	few	CASSFTGYTDTQYF	TGTGCCAGCAGCTTCACAGGGTATACAGATACGCAGTATTTT
TRBV6-6	TRBD1	TRBJ2-7	NA	CASRPGQGATYEQYF	TGTGCCAGCAGACCCGGACAGGGGGCAACCTACGAGCAGTACTTC
TRBV9	TRBD2	TRBJ2-3	NA	CASSVTSGYTDTQYF	TGTGCCAGCAGCGTGACTAGCGGCTACACAGATACGCAGTATTTT
TRBV2	NA	TRBJ1-5	NA	CASCATTSNQPQHF	TGTGCCAGCTGTGCCACTACTAGCAATCAGCCCCAGCATTTT
TRBV7-9	NA	TRBJ1-4	NA	CASSPLDSNEKLFF	TGTGCCAGCAGCCCACTGGACAGCAATGAAAAACTGTTTTTT
TRBV6-1	TRBD1	TRBJ1-4	NA	CASSEVGTENEKLFF	TGTGCCAGCAGTGAAGTAGGGACAGAAAATGAAAAACTGTTTTTT
TRBV11-1	TRBD1	TRBJ1-5	NA	CASSAGQGGTEPQHF	TGTGCCAGCAGCGCGGGACAGGGGGGAACGGAGCCCCAGCATTTT
TRBV2	TRBD1	TRBJ1-1	NA	CASRTTGENTEAFF	TGTGCCAGCAGGACGACAGGGGAGAACACTGAAGCTTTCTTT
TRBV5-4	TRBD2	TRBJ2-7	NA	CASSLASLAGSYEQYF	TGTGCCAGCAGCTTGGCCTCGCTAGCGGGGTCCTACGAGCAGTACTTC
TRBV9	NA	TRBJ2-6	NA	CASSEQASGANVLTF	TGTGCCAGCAGCGAACAGGCTTCTGGGGCCAACGTCCTGACTTTC
TRBV6-1	TRBD2	TRBJ2-5	few	CASSEAGGGQETQYF	TGTGCCAGCAGTGAAGCGGGGGGGGGCCAAGAGACCCAGTACTTC
TRBV5-1	NA	TRBJ2-7	NA	CASSFQGSHSYEQYF	TGCGCCAGCAGCTTTCAGGGGTCGCACTCCTACGAGCAGTACTTC
TRBV14	TRBD1	TRBJ1-2	NA	CASSLQRYRGGYTF	TGTGCCAGCAGCCTCCAACGATACAGGGGTGGCTACACCTTC
TRBV7-2	TRBD2	TRBJ2-7	NA	CASSLGTSGNYEQYF	TGTGCCAGCAGCTTAGGGACTAGCGGGAACTACGAGCAGTACTTC
TRBV30	NA	TRBJ1-1	few	CAWSVANTEAFF	TGTGCCTGGAGTGTGGCGAACACTGAAGCTTTCTTT
TRBV11-2	NA	TRBJ2-7	NA	CASSLETGQNEQYF	TGTGCCAGCAGCTTAGAGACGGGACAAAACGAGCAGTACTTC
TRBV4-3	NA	TRBJ2-2	NA	CASSPLVRASGELFF	TGCGCCAGCAGCCCCCTGGTGAGGGCAAGTGGGGAGCTGTTTTTT
TRBV5-6	NA	TRBJ1-5	NA	CASSLRGPFQPQHF	TGTGCCAGCAGCTTAAGGGGCCCCTTTCAGCCCCAGCATTTT
TRBV4-2	TRBD1	TRBJ1-3	few	CASSQVGIQGAGGNTIYF	TGTGCCAGCAGCCAAGTCGGGATCCAGGGGGCAGGGGGAAACACCATATATTTT
TRBV5-1	NA	TRBJ1-6	few	CASSFSTGIESPLHF	TGCGCCAGCAGCTTCTCGACAGGTATCGAATCACCCCTCCACTTT
TRBV7-2	NA	TRBJ1-3	NA	CASSPSVSGNTIYF	TGTGCCAGCAGCCCCTCCGTCTCTGGAAACACCATATATTTT
TRBV7-2	TRBD1	TRBJ2-7	NA	CASSSGTGIGPYEQYF	TGTGCCAGCAGCTCCGGGACAGGGATTGGGCCCTACGAGCAGTACTTC
TRBV5-4	NA	TRBJ2-7	NA	CASSPRDKNYEQYF	TGTGCCAGCAGCCCCCGGGACAAGAACTACGAGCAGTACTTC
TRBV10-3	TRBD2	TRBJ2-1	NA	CAISEGGLAGAYNEQFF	TGTGCCATCAGTGAGGGGGGACTAGCGGGGGCCTACAATGAGCAGTTCTTC
TRBV7-9	NA	TRBJ2-3	once	CASSLSPTGTSTDTQYF	TGTGCCAGCAGCTTATCCCCGACAGGAACTAGCACAGATACGCAGTATTTT
TRBV28	TRBD2	TRBJ2-5	NA	CASSPGLAGDKETQYF	TGTGCCAGCAGTCCTGGACTAGCGGGGGATAAAGAGACCCAGTACTTC
TRBV7-9	NA	TRBJ1-2	NA	CASSGDDSSYGYTF	TGTGCCAGCAGCGGTGACGACAGCAGCTATGGCTACACCTTC
TRBV28	TRBD1	TRBJ2-5	NA	CASSLNRGTGTGETQYF	TGTGCCAGCAGTTTGAATCGTGGGACAGGGACGGGGGAGACCCAGTACTTC
TRBV4-1	TRBD1	TRBJ2-1	NA	CASSQEGQGSYNEQFF	TGCGCCAGCAGCCAAGAGGGACAGGGTTCCTACAATGAGCAGTTCTTC
TRBV2	NA	TRBJ1-1	NA	CASRWGGVGTEAFF	TGTGCCAGCAGGTGGGGGGGAGTGGGGACTGAAGCTTTCTTT
TRBV10-1	TRBD1	TRBJ2-2	NA	CASSEYDRVRGAVF	TGCGCCAGCAGTGAGTACGACAGGGTACGGGGAGCTGTTTTT
TRBV5-4	NA	TRBJ1-2	NA	CASSRPGDTNYGYTF	TGTGCCAGCAGTAGACCAGGGGATACAAACTATGGCTACACCTTC
TRBV25-1	NA	TRBJ1-2	NA	CASSLGGVYGYTF	TGTGCCAGCAGCCTCGGGGGGGTCTATGGCTACACCTTC
TRBV19	TRBD1	TRBJ1-1	once	CASSTRGDRGNTEAFF	TGTGCCAGTAGTACAAGGGGGGACAGGGGTAACACTGAAGCTTTCTTT
TRBV28	TRBD1	TRBJ2-7	NA	CASSSATGTYEQYF	TGTGCCAGCAGTTCCGCGACAGGGACCTACGAGCAGTACTTC
TRBV19	TRBD1	TRBJ2-6	NA	CASSITGVGANVLTF	TGTGCCAGTAGTATCACAGGGGTGGGGGCCAACGTCCTGACTTTC
TRBV30	NA	TRBJ1-2	NA	CAFSLGGYGYTF	TGTGCTTTCTCGCTCGGGGGCTATGGCTACACCTTC
TRBV20-1	TRBD1	TRBJ2-1	NA	CSAADRGLWFF	TGCAGTGCTGCAGACAGGGGCTTGTGGTTCTTC
TRBV11-2	TRBD1	TRBJ1-4	NA	CASSSPGQGYEKLFF	TGTGCCAGCAGCTCCCCGGGACAGGGATATGAAAAACTGTTTTTT
TRBV7-2	NA	TRBJ2-2	NA	CASSYRAEHTGELFF	TGTGCCAGCAGCTACAGAGCGGAGCACACCGGGGAGCTGTTTTTT
TRBV28	NA	TRBJ1-6	few	CASSLGSPLHF	TGTGCCAGCAGTTTGGGCTCACCCCTCCACTTT
TRBV28	NA	TRBJ1-6	NA	CASSLPVHNSPLHF	TGTGCCAGCAGTTTGCCGGTGCATAATTCACCCCTCCACTTT
TRBV5-1	TRBD2	TRBJ2-1	NA	CASSLGGGGLAYNEQFF	TGCGCCAGCAGCTTGGGAGGCGGGGGGCTGGCCTACAATGAGCAGTTCTTC
TRBV6-1	TRBD1	TRBJ1-1	few	CASRSGGGGTEAFF	TGTGCCAGCAGGTCAGGGGGTGGGGGGACTGAAGCTTTCTTT
TRBV11-3	NA	TRBJ2-5	NA	CASSPGDYQETQYF	TGTGCCAGCAGCCCGGGGGACTACCAAGAGACCCAGTACTTC
TRBV29-1	TRBD1	TRBJ2-2	NA	CSVTDRGHGTGELFF	TGCAGCGTAACTGACAGGGGTCATGGCACCGGGGAGCTGTTTTTT
TRBV19	TRBD1	TRBJ1-1	NA	CASSSTGAVNTEAFF	TGTGCCAGTAGTTCGACAGGGGCGGTGAACACTGAAGCTTTCTTT
TRBV4-1	TRBD1	TRBJ1-2	NA	CASSQGQGALGYGYTF	TGCGCCAGCAGCCAAGGACAGGGGGCTTTAGGCTATGGCTACACCTTC
TRBV19	NA	TRBJ2-7	NA	CATTLTPDSSYEQYF	TGTGCCACCACCCTAACCCCGGACAGCTCCTACGAGCAGTACTTC
TRBV4-1	NA	TRBJ2-7	NA	CASSQGPGTSYEQYF	TGCGCCAGCAGCCAAGGCCCGGGGACTTCCTACGAGCAGTACTTC